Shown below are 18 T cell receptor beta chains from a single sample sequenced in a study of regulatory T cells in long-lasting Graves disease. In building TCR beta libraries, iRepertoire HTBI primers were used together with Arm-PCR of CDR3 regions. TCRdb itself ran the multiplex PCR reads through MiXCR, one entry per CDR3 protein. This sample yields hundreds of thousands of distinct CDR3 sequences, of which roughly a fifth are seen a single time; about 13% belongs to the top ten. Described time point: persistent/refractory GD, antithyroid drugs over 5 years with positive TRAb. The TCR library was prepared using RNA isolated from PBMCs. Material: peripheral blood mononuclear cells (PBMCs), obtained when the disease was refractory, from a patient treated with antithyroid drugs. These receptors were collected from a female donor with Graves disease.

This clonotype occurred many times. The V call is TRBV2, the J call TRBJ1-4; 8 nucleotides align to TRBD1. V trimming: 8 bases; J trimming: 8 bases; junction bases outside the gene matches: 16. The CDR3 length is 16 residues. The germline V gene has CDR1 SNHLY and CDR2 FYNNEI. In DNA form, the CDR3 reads TGTGCCAGCCACGCCGGGTTCCAGGGGGCTGTGGAAAAACTGTTTTTT. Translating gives CASHAGFQGAVEKLFF.

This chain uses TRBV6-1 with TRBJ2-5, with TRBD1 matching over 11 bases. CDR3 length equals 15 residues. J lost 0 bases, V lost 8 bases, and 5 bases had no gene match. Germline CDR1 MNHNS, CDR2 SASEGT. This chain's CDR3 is CASAWDRGYQETQYF. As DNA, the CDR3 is TGTGCCAGCGCCTGGGACAGGGGGTACCAAGAGACCCAGTACTTC.

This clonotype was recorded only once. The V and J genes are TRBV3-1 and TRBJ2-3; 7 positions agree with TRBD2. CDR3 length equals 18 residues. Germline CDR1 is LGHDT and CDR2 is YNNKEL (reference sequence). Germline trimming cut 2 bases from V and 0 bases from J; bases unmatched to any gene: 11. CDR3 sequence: CASSQYGGSVSSTDTQYF. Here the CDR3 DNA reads TGTGCCAGCAGCCAATACGGCGGGAGCGTTTCTAGCACAGATACGCAGTATTTT.

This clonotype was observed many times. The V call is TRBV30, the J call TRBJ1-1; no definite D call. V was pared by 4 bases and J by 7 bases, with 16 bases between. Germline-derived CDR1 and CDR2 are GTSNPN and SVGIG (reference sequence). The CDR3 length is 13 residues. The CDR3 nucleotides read TGTGCCTGGAATTCGGGCGCGGGTGGTGAAGCTTTCTTT. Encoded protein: CAWNSGAGGEAFF.

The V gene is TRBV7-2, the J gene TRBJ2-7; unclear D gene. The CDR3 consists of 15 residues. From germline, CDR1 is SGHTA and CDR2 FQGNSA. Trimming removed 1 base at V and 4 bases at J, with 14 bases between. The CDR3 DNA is TGTGCCAGCAGCTTAGACTTTCGGATGCGTTACGAGCAGTACTTC. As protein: CASSLDFRMRYEQYF.

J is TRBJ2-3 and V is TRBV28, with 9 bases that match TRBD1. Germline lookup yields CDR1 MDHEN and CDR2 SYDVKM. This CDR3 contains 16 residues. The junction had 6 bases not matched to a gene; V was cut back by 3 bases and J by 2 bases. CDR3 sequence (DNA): TGTGCCAGCAGTTTTGGGACAGGGCCCAACACAGATACGCAGTATTTT. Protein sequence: CASSFGTGPNTDTQYF.

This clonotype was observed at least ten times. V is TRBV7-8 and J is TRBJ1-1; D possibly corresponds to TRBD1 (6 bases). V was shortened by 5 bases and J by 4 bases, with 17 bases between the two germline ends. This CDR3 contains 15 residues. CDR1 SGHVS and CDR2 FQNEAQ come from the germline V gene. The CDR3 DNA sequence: TGTGCCAGCAGCCCCCCGGGGTTAGGGGGCACTGAAGCTTTCTTT. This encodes CASSPPGLGGTEAFF.

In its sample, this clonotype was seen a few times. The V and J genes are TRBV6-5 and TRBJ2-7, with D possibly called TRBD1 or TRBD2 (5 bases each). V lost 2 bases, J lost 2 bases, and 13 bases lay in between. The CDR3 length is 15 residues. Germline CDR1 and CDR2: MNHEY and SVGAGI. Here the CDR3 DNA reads TGTGCCAGCAGTTACGGGGGTGAGGGCCCCTACGAGCAGTACTTC. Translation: CASSYGGEGPYEQYF.

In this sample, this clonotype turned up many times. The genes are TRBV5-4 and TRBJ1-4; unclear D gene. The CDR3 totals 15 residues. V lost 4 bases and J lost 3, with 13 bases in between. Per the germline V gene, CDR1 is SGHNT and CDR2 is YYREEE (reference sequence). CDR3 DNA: TGTGCCAGCAGCGTTGAAGCCAGGCCTAATGAAAAACTGTTTTTT. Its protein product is CASSVEARPNEKLFF.

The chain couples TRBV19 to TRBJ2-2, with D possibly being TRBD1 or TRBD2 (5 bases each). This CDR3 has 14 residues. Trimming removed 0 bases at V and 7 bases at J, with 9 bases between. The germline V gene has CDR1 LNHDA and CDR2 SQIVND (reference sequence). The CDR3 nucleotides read TGTGCCAGTAGTATAGATCAGGGAGTCGGGGAGCTGTTTTTT. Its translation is CASSIDQGVGELFF.

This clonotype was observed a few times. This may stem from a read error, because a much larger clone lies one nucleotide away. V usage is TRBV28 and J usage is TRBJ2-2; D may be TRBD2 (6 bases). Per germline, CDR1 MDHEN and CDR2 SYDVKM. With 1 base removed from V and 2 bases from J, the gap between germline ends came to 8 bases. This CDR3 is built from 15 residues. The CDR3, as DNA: TGTGCCAGCAGTTTATTCGGGAGAAACACCGGGGAGCTGTTTTTT. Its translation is CASSLFGRNTGELFF.

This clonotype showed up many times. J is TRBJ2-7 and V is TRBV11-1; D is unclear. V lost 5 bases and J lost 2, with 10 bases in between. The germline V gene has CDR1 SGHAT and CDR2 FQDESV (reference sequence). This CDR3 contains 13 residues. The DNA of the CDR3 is TGTGCCAGCAGCCCAGACGCCGCCTACGAGCAGTACTTC. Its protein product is CASSPDAAYEQYF.

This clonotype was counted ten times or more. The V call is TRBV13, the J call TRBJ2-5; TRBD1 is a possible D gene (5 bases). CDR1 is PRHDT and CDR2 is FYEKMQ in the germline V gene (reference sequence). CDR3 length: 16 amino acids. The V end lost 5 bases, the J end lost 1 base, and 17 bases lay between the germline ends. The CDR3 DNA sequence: TGTGCCAGCAGCCAAGTGGCCTACAGGAGCCAAGAGACCCAGTACTTC. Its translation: CASSQVAYRSQETQYF.

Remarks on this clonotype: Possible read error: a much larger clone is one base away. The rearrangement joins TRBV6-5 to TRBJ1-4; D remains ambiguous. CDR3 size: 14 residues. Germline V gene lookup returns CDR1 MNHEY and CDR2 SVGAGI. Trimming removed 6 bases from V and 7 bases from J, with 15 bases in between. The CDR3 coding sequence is TGTGCCAGCAGGTACGATGGTTGGAGTGAAAAACTGTTTTTT. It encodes CASRYDGWSEKLFF.

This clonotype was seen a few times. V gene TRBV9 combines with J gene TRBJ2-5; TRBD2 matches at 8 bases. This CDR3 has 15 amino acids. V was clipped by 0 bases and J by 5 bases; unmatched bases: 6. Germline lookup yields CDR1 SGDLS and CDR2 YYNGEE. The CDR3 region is CASSVEAGVKETQYF. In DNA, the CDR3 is TGTGCCAGCAGCGTAGAAGCGGGAGTGAAGGAGACCCAGTACTTC. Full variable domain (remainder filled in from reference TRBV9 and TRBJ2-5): DSGVTQTPKHLITATGQRVTLRCSPRSGDLSVYWYQQSLDQGLQFLIQYYNGEERAKGNILERFSAQQFPDLHSELNLSSLELGDSALYFCASSVEAGVKETQYFGPGTRLLVL.

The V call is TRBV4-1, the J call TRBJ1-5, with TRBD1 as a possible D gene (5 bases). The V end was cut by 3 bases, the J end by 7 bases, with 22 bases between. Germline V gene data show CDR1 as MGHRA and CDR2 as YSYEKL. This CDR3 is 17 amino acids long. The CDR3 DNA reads TGCGCCAGCAGCCACCCCCCGGGAACCCCGGGGCCCCAGCCCCAGCATTTT. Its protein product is CASSHPPGTPGPQPQHF.

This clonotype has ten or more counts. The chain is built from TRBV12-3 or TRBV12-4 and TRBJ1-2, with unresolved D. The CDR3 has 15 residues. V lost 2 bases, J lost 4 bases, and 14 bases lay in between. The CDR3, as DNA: TGTGCCAGCAGTTTATTCCAGCTATCTCCCTATGGCTACACCTTC. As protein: CASSLFQLSPYGYTF.

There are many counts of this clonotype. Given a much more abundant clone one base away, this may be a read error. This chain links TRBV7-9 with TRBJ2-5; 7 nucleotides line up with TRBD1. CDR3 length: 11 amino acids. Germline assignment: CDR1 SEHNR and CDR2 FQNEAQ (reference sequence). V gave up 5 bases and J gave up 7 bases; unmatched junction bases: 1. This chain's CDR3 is CASSPGGTQYF. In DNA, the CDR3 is TGTGCCAGCAGCCCAGGGGGGACCCAGTACTTC.